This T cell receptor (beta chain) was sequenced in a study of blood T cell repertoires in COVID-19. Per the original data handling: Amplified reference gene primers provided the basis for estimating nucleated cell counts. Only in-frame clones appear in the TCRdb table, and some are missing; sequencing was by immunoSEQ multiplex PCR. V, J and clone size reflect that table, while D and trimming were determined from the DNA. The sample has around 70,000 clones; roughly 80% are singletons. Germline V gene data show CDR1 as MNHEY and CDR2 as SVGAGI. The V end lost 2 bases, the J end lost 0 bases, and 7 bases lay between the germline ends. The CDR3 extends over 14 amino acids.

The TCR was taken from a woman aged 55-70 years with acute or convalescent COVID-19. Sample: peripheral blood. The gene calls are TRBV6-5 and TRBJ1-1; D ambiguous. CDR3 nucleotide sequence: TGTGCCAGCAGTTACGGCTTTATGAACACTGAAGCTTTCTTT. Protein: CASSYGFMNTEAFF.